These 5 T cell receptor beta chains share one sample of origin, sequenced in a study of T cells in Graves' hyperthyroidism and ophthalmopathy. The TCR beta CDR3 regions underwent amplification using RNA transcripts as the source. With the HTBI primer set, the TCR CDR3 went through a first round of RT-PCR. In TCRdb, the multiplex PCR reads were re-called with MiXCR into one record per CDR3 protein. The sample lists around 240,000 distinct CDR3 sequences, 16% occurring once. The sample comprised blood. These receptors were obtained from a young woman with Graves' ophthalmopathy.

The table lists this clonotype with many counts. This sequence joins TRBV11-3 and TRBJ2-3, with 7 bases fitting TRBD2. The germline CDR1 and CDR2 sequences are SGHNT and YENEEA. The length of the CDR3 is 16 residues. V gave up 5 bases and J gave up 0 bases; unmatched junction bases: 8. CDR3 bases: TGTGCCAGCAGCGCCCTTGGCGGGGGAAGCACAGATACGCAGTATTTT. Its protein is CASSALGGGSTDTQYF.

The chain combines TRBV19 with TRBJ2-5; 10 bases match TRBD2. The CDR3 sequence is 14 residues long. The V segment lost 4 bases and the J segment 3 bases; nucleotides outside the gene matches: 2. Germline CDR1 is LNHDA and CDR2 is SQIVND (reference sequence). CDR3 amino acids: CASSTLAGKETQYF. CDR3 DNA sequence: TGTGCCAGTAGTACACTAGCGGGAAAAGAGACCCAGTACTTC.

Turning to this clonotype: At one of its ends the junction is not consistent with the germline gene, which may arise from a read error. The chain recombines TRBV29-1 with TRBJ2-6, with 8 bases lining up with TRBD1. Germline V lookup: CDR1 SQVTM, CDR2 ANQGSEA. There are 16 residues in the CDR3. The CDR3 DNA reads TGCAGCGTTGAGGCGCAGGGGGCTTTCAGAGCCAACGTCCCGACTTTC. This encodes CSVEAQGAFRANVPTF.

Of note for this clonotype: A read error may explain this, as a much larger clone is one base away. The final CDR3 position lacks the conserved phenylalanine or tryptophan, pointing to a likely read error. V and J are TRBV11-2 and TRBJ2-6, with no clear D. In germline, CDR1 is SGHAT, CDR2 FQNNGV. The CDR3 is made up of 11 amino acids. V lost 3 bases, J lost 6 bases, and 0 bases lay in between. CDR3 bases: TGTGCCAGCAGCTTGGCCAACGTCCTGACTCTC. Translation gives CASSLANVLTL.

This clonotype was counted at least ten times. The CDR3 DNA sequence: TGTGCCAGTAGTAGTGGCTTCTCAGATACGCAGTATTTT. It encodes CASSSGFSDTQYF. The V and J genes are TRBV19 and TRBJ2-3; D not resolved. This CDR3 has 13 amino acids. V was shortened by 4 bases and J by 4 bases, with 9 bases between the two germline ends. Germline CDR1 LNHDA, CDR2 SQIVND (reference sequence).